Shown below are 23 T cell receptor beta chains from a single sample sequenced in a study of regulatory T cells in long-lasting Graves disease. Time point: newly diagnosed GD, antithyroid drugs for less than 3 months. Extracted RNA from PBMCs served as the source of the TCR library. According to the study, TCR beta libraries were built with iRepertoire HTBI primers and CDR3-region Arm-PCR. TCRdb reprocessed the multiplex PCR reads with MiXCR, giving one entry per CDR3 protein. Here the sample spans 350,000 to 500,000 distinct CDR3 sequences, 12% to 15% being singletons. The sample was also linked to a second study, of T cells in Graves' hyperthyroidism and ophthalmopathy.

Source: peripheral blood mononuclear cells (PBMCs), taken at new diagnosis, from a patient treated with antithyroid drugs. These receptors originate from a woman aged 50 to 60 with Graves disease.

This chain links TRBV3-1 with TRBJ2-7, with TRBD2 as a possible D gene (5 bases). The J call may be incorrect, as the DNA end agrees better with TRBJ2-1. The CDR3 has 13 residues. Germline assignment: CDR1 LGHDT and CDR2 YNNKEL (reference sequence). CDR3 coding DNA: TGTGCCAGCAGCCTTCTATCTGACTACGAGCAGTTCTTC. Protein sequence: CASSLLSDYEQFF.

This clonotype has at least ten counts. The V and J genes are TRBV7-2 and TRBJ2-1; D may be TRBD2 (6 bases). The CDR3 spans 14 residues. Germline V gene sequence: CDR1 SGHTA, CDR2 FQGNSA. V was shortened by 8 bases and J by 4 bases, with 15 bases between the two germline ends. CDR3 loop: CASRGGPSYNEQFF. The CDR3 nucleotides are TGTGCCAGCCGAGGAGGGCCTTCTTACAATGAGCAGTTCTTC.

This CDR3 is CASSSVPTDTQYF. In nucleotides, the CDR3 is TGTGCCAGCAGCTCGGTACCCACAGATACGCAGTATTTT. The chain joins TRBV7-3 to TRBJ2-3; D is undetermined. Trimming stripped 4 bases from V and 2 bases from J, with 7 bases between. The CDR3 has 13 amino acids. Germline CDR1 SGHTA, CDR2 FQGTGA.

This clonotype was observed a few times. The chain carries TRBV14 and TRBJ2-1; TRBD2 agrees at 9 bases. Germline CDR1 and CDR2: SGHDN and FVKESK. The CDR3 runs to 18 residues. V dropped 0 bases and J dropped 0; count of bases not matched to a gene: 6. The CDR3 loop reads CASSQDRREGLSYNEQFF. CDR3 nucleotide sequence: TGTGCCAGCAGCCAAGATCGGCGGGAGGGGCTCTCCTACAATGAGCAGTTCTTC.

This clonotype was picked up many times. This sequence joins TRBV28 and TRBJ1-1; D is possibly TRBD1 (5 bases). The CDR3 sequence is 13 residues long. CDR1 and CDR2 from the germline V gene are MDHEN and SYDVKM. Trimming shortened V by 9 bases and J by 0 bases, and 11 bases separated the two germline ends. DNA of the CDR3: TGTGCCAGTACGACAGATATGAACACTGAAGCTTTCTTT. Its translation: CASTTDMNTEAFF.

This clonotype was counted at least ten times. CDR3 DNA: TGTGCCAGCAGCCCACAGGGGGCGAAGGCAGATACGCAGTATTTT. Residues: CASSPQGAKADTQYF. V gene TRBV12-3 or TRBV12-4 combines with J gene TRBJ2-3; the match to TRBD1 covers 9 bases. After removal of 6 bases from V and 4 bases from J, the junction contained 8 bases not matched to a gene. This CDR3 region has 15 residues.

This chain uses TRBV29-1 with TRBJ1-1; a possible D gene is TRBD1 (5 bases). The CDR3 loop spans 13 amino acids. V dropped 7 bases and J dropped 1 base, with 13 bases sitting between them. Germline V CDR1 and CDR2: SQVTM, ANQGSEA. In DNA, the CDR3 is TGCAGCGGTGCCAGGGCTAGGAACACTGAAGCTTTCTTT. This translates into CSGARARNTEAFF.

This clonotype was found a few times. The CDR3 bases are TGTGCCAGCAGCTTAGTAGTCGGGACAGGGCGAGGCTACACCTTC. This translates into CASSLVVGTGRGYTF. The V gene is TRBV7-8, the J gene TRBJ1-2; 9 positions match TRBD1. This CDR3 is 15 amino acids long. The germline V gene encodes CDR1 SGHVS and CDR2 FQNEAQ. Losses at the gene ends were 1 base for V and 8 bases for J; bases not matched to a gene: 8.

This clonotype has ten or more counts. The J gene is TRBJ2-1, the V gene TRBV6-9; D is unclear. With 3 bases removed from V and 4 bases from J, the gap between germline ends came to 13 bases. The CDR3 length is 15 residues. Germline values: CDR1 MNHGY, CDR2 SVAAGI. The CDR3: CASSYSDSGYNEQFF. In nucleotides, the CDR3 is TGTGCCAGCAGTTACTCGGATAGTGGGTACAATGAGCAGTTCTTC.

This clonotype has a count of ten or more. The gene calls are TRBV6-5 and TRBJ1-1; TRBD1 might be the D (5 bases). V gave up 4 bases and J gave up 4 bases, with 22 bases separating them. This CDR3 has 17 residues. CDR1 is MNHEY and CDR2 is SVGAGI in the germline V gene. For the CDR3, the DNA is TGTGCCAGCAGTTCACCCCCGGGACGGATGGGGGTCACTGAAGCTTTCTTT. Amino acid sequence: CASSSPPGRMGVTEAFF.

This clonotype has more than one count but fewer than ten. The CDR3 DNA follows: TGTGCCAGCAGTTACTCGATTGGGTCAAACACCGGGGAGCTGTTTTTT. This gives the protein CASSYSIGSNTGELFF. The V and J genes are TRBV6-2 or TRBV6-3 and TRBJ2-2; D is undetermined. V lost 0 bases, J lost 2 bases, and 10 bases lay in between. Germline loops: CDR1 MNHEY, CDR2 SVGEGT. The CDR3 runs to 16 residues.

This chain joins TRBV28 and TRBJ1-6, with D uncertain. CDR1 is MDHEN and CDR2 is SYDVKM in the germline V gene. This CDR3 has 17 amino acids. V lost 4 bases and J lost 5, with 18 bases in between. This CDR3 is CASSSLGFLKNNSPLHF. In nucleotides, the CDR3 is TGTGCCAGCAGTTCACTGGGATTTCTCAAAAATAATTCACCCCTCCACTTT.

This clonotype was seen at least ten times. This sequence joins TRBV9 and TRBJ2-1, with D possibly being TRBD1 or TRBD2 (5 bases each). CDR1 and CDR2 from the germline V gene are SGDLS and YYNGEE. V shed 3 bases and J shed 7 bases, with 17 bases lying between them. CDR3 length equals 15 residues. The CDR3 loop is CASSARDVGPNEQFF. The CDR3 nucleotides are TGTGCCAGCAGCGCCCGGGACGTAGGACCAAATGAGCAGTTCTTC.

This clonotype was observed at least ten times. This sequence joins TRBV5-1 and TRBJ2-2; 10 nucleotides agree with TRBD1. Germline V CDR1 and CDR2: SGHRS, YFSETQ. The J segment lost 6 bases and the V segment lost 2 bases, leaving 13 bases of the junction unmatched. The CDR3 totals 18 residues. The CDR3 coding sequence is TGCGCCAGCAGCTTAAGTCCGGGACAGGGGATTTTCGCCGGGGAGCTGTTTTTT. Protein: CASSLSPGQGIFAGELFF.

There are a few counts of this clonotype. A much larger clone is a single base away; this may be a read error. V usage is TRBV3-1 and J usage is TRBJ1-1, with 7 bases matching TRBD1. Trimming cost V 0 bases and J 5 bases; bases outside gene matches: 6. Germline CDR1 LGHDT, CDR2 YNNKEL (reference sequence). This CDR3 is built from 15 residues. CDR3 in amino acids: CASSQDGRGRTEAFF. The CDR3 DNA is TGTGCCAGCAGCCAAGATGGCAGGGGGAGGACTGAAGCTTTCTTT.

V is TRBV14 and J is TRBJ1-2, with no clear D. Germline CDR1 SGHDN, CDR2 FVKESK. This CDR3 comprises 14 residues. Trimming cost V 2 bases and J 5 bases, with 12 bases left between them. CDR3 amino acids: CASSQQTTGYGYTF. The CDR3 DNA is TGTGCCAGCAGCCAACAGACAACGGGTTATGGCTACACCTTC.

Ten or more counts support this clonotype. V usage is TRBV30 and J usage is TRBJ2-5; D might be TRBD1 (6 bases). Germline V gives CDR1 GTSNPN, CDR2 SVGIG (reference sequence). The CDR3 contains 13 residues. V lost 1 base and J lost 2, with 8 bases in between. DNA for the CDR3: TGTGCCTGGAGTGCAGGGGTACAAGAGACCCAGTACTTC. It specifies CAWSAGVQETQYF.

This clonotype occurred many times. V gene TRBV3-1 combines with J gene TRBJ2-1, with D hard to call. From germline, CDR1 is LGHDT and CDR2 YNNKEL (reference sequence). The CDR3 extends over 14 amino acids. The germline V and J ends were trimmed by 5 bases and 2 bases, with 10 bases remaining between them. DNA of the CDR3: TGTGCCAGCAGCTCCCAGACAACCTACAATGAGCAGTTCTTC. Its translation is CASSSQTTYNEQFF.

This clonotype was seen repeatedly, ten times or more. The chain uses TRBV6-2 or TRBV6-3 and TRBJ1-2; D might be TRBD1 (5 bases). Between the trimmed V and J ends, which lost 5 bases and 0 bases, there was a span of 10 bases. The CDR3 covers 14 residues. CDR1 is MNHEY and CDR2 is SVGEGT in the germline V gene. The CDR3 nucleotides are TGTGCCAGCAGTGATGGGGCTGCTAACTATGGCTACACCTTC. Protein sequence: CASSDGAANYGYTF.

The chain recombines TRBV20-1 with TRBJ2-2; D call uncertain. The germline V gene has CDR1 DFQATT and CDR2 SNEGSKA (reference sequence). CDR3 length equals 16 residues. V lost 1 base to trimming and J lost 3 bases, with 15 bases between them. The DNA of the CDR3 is TGCAGTGCTAGAGCCCAGGACGGGTCGGACACCGGGGAGCTGTTTTTT. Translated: CSARAQDGSDTGELFF.

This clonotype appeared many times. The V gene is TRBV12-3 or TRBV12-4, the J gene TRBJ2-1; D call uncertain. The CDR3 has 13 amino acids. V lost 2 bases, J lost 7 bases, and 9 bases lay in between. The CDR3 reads CASSLWRGNEQFF. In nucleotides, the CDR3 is TGTGCCAGCAGTTTATGGAGAGGAAATGAGCAGTTCTTC.

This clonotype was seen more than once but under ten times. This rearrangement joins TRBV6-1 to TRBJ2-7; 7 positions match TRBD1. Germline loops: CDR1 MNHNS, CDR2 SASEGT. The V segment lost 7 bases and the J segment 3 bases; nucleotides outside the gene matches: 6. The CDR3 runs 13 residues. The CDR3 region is CASTSHRGYEQYF. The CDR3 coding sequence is TGTGCCAGCACTAGTCACAGGGGCTACGAGCAGTACTTC.

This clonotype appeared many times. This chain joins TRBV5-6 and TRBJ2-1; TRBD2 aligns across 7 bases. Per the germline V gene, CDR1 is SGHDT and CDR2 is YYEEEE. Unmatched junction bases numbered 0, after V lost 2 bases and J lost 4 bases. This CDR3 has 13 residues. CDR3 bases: TGTGCCAGCAGCTTACTAGCGTACAATGAGCAGTTCTTC. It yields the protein CASSLLAYNEQFF.